The 3 T cell receptor beta chains listed next were all sequenced from one sample in a study of chemoradiotherapy in HPV16-positive cancers. Generated by immunoSEQ multiplex PCR, the TCRdb table keeps only in-frame clones and is missing some. There are thousands of clones in the sample; roughly 80% occur only once, and over 6% lies in the top ten. Sequencing used tumor tissue, obtained from a patient who underwent chemoradiotherapy. These receptor sequences come from a human donor with HPV-associated anogenital cancer.

V gene TRBV19 combines with J gene TRBJ2-5; D remains unclear. Trimming cost V 7 bases and J 2 bases, with 14 bases left between them. The germline CDR1 and CDR2 sequences are LNHDA and SQIVND (reference sequence). The CDR3 length is 14 residues. As DNA, the CDR3 is TGTGCCAGTAACGCCGGCAGGCCGCAAGAGACCCAGTACTTC. Translating it yields CASNAGRPQETQYF.

This clone was seen only a few times. V is TRBV7-9 and J is TRBJ1-3; D may be TRBD1 (5 bases). Germline V gene lookup returns CDR1 SEHNR and CDR2 FQNEAQ (reference sequence). The V end lost 2 bases, the J end lost 9 bases, and 14 bases lay between the germline ends. CDR3 length: 14 residues. Here the CDR3 DNA reads TGTGCCAGCAGCTTAACAACGGGGCATAGCACCATATATTTT. Translated: CASSLTTGHSTIYF.

The chain has TRBV6-1 and TRBJ1-6; D ambiguous. Trimming left V 2 bases short and J 10 bases short, with 15 bases between. Germline V gene data show CDR1 as MNHNS and CDR2 as SASEGT. The CDR3 runs to 15 residues. The CDR3 coding sequence is TGTGCCAGCAGTGAAAGACCCAAGGGCCTCTCACCCCTCCACTTT. This codes for CASSERPKGLSPLHF.